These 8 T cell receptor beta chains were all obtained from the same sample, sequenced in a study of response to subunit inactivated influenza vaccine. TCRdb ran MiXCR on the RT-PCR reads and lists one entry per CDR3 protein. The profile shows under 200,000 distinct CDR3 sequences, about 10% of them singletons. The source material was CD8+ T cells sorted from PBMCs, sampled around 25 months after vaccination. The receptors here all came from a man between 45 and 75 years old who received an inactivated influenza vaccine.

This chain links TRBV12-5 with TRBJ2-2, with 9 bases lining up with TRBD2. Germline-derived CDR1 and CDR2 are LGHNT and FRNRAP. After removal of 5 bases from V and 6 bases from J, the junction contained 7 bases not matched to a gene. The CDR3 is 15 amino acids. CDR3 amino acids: CASGPGLASAGELFF. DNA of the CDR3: TGTGCTAGTGGTCCGGGACTAGCCTCCGCCGGGGAGCTGTTTTTT.

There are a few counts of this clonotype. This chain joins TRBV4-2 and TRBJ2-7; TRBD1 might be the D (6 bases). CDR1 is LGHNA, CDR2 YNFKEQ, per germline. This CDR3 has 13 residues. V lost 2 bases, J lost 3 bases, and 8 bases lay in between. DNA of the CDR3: TGTGCCAGCAGCCAACCGGACAGCTACGAGCAGTACTTC. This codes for CASSQPDSYEQYF.

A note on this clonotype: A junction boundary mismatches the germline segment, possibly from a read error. The CDR3 nucleotides read TGCAGCCCGGGACAGGGGGCACCAGCGAACACCGTGGAGCTGTTTTTT. It codes for CSPGQGAPANTVELFF. The V call is TRBV29-1, the J call TRBJ2-2; 12 bases are shared with TRBD1. The CDR3 runs to 16 residues. Germline V gene data show CDR1 as SQVTM and CDR2 as ANQGSEA.

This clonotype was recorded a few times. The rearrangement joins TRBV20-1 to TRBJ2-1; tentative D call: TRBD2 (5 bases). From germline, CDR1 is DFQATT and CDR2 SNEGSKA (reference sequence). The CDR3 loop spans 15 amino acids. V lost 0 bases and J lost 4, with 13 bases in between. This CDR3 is CSARDTFGVYNEQFF. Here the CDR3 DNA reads TGCAGTGCTAGAGATACATTCGGGGTTTACAATGAGCAGTTCTTC.

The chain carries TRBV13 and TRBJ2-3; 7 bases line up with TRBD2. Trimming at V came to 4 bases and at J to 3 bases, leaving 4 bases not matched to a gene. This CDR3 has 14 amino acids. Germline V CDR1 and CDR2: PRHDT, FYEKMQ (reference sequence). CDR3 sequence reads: CASSSKRGTDTQYF. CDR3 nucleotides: TGTGCCAGCAGCTCAAAGCGGGGTACAGATACGCAGTATTTT.

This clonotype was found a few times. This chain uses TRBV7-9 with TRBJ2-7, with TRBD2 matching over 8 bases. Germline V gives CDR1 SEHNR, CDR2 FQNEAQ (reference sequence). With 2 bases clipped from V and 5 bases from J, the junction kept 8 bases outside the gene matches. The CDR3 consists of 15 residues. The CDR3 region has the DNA TGTGCCAGCAGCTTAAGCGGCGGGAGGACTCACGAGCAGTACTTC. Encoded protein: CASSLSGGRTHEQYF.

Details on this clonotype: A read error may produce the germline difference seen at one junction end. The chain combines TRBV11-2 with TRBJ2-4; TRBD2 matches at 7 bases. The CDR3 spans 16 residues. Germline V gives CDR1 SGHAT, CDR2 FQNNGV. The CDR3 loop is CANSLTPTSRKNIQYF. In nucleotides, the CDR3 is TGTGCCAACAGCTTAACGCCGACTAGCAGAAAAAACATTCAGTACTTC.

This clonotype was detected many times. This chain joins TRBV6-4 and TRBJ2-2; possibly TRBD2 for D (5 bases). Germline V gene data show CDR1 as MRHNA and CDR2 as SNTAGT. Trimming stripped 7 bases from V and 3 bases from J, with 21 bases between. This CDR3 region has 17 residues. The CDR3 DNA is TGTGCCAGCACCATCCGTCAGGCGGGTATGGACACCGGGGAGCTGTTTTTT. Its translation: CASTIRQAGMDTGELFF.